This T cell receptor (beta chain) was sequenced in a study of shared clonotypes between healthy human individuals. Unsorted material relied on approximately 90 million PBMCs as the source of genomic DNA. Clones were sequenced by immunoSEQ multiplex PCR, and TCRdb holds only the in-frame ones, with some missing. The sample lists hundreds of thousands of clones, around 81% occurring once. V was cut by 1 base and J by 4 bases, with 21 bases left in between. The CDR3 is 18 amino acids. The sequence derives from a woman in her thirties or forties in good health. Some clones in this sample may be carry-over from other donors' samples. V usage is TRBV5-3 and J usage is TRBJ2-1; D unclear. TRBV5-3 is marked as an open reading frame, function uncertain. The specimen sequenced was PBMCs. The CDR3 nucleotides are TGTGCCAGAAGCTTGAACGAACACGCGCCTTGGCTATACAATGAGCAGTTCTTC. This translates into CARSLNEHAPWLYNEQFF.